A selection of T cell receptor beta chains follows, all from one sample in a study of identical twins. TCRdb re-derived calls from the 5' RACE reads in MiXCR, one entry per CDR3 protein. The table has some 500,000 distinct CDR3 sequences, 22% seen once. Separately, the same data were catalogued under a study of T cells expressing NK-cell markers.

The sample consisted of CD4+ T cells sorted from blood. The receptors shown here come from a woman in her late teens or twenties in good health. The CDR3 runs from the conserved cysteine through the conserved F or W. D genes are given only for firm matches. Size is stated for part of the rows, as once, few or many counts, or as a class when the clone is expanded.

v_gene: TRBV12-3/TRBV12-4; j_gene: TRBJ2-7; abundance: .; d_gene: .; len: 14; CDR3nt: TGTGCCAGCAGTTTCAGGGTCGTCCCCTACGAGCAGTACTTC; CDR3aa: CASSFRVVPYEQYF
v_gene: TRBV14; j_gene: TRBJ1-1; abundance: .; d_gene: TRBD1; len: 17; CDR3nt: TGTGCCAGCAGCCAAATTGGGAGGGGGCGCGCGGACACTGAAGCTTTCTTT; CDR3aa: CASSQIGRGRADTEAFF
v_gene: TRBV11-2; j_gene: TRBJ2-3; abundance: few; d_gene: .; len: 12; CDR3nt: TGTGCCAGCAGTTATATCACAGATACGCAGTATTTT; CDR3aa: CASSYITDTQYF
v_gene: TRBV7-6; j_gene: TRBJ2-2; abundance: .; d_gene: .; len: 16; CDR3nt: TGTGCCAGCAGCTTTATGAGAGGGCCGCGGACCGGGGAGCTGTTTTTT; CDR3aa: CASSFMRGPRTGELFF
v_gene: TRBV5-1; j_gene: TRBJ2-3; abundance: few; d_gene: TRBD2; len: 14; CDR3nt: TGCGCCAGCAGCCGGGGGGGCGCCACAGATACGCAGTATTTT; CDR3aa: CASSRGGATDTQYF
v_gene: TRBV29-1; j_gene: TRBJ1-1; abundance: many; d_gene: .; len: 12; CDR3nt: TGCAGCGTGAGACCGGGCGGCACTGAAGCTTTCTTT; CDR3aa: CSVRPGGTEAFF
v_gene: TRBV7-8; j_gene: TRBJ2-5; abundance: .; d_gene: .; len: 14; CDR3nt: TGTGCCAGCAGCTTGACTAGTCCCCAAGAGACCCAGTACTTC; CDR3aa: CASSLTSPQETQYF
v_gene: TRBV2; j_gene: TRBJ2-1; abundance: .; d_gene: .; len: 11; CDR3nt: TGTGCCAGCAGTGGGCGGTGGGAGCAGTTCTTC; CDR3aa: CASSGRWEQFF
v_gene: TRBV28; j_gene: TRBJ2-1; abundance: .; d_gene: .; len: 12; CDR3nt: TGTGCCAGCAGTTTAGTAGCCAAGGAGCAGTTCTTC; CDR3aa: CASSLVAKEQFF
v_gene: TRBV12-3/TRBV12-4; j_gene: TRBJ2-2; abundance: .; d_gene: .; len: 15; CDR3nt: TGTGCCAGCAGCAAAGGACAACTGCTGACCGGGGAGCTGTTTTTT; CDR3aa: CASSKGQLLTGELFF
v_gene: TRBV20-1; j_gene: TRBJ2-3; abundance: .; d_gene: .; len: 13; CDR3nt: TGCAGTGACGGCAAGGGGACACGAGATACGCAGTATTTT; CDR3aa: CSDGKGTRDTQYF
v_gene: TRBV5-1; j_gene: TRBJ2-3; abundance: .; d_gene: TRBD2; len: 16; CDR3nt: TGCGCCAGCAGTCTTAGCGGGGGGCTAGGCACAGATACGCAGTATTTT; CDR3aa: CASSLSGGLGTDTQYF
v_gene: TRBV5-1; j_gene: TRBJ2-1; abundance: few; d_gene: TRBD1; len: 15; CDR3nt: TGCGCCAGCAGCACCTTGACAGGGATCTACAATGAGCAGTTCTTC; CDR3aa: CASSTLTGIYNEQFF
v_gene: TRBV5-1; j_gene: TRBJ2-3; abundance: .; d_gene: .; len: 16; CDR3nt: TGCGCCAGCAGCGGATCTAGGGCGCCCGATCCTCATACGCAGTATTTT; CDR3aa: CASSGSRAPDPHTQYF
v_gene: TRBV27; j_gene: TRBJ2-7; abundance: .; d_gene: .; len: 15; CDR3nt: TGTGCCAGCAGTTCCCCCTTGCAGGGGAGGTACGAGCAGTACTTC; CDR3aa: CASSSPLQGRYEQYF
v_gene: TRBV20-1; j_gene: TRBJ2-4; abundance: many; d_gene: TRBD2; len: 15; CDR3nt: TGCAGTGCCGAAAGCGGGAGGGCGTCCAAAAACATTCAGTACTTC; CDR3aa: CSAESGRASKNIQYF
v_gene: TRBV20-1; j_gene: TRBJ2-1; abundance: few; d_gene: .; len: 14; CDR3nt: TGCAGTGCCATGGGGGACTTAGGGGGCAATGAGCAGTTCTTC; CDR3aa: CSAMGDLGGNEQFF
v_gene: TRBV30; j_gene: TRBJ2-2; abundance: few; d_gene: .; len: 15; CDR3nt: TGTGCCTGGAGCCCCCAGGGGTGGGACACCGGGGAGCTGTTTTTT; CDR3aa: CAWSPQGWDTGELFF
v_gene: TRBV20-1; j_gene: TRBJ2-6; abundance: few; d_gene: .; len: 15; CDR3nt: TGCAGTGCTAGAGATTGGGGTGCTGGGGCCAACGTCCTGACTTTC; CDR3aa: CSARDWGAGANVLTF
v_gene: TRBV6-1; j_gene: TRBJ2-7; abundance: few; d_gene: TRBD2; len: 15; CDR3nt: TGTGCCAGCAGAACCGGACTAGCGGGGGGGTACGAGCAGTACTTC; CDR3aa: CASRTGLAGGYEQYF
v_gene: TRBV27; j_gene: TRBJ2-1; abundance: .; d_gene: TRBD1; len: 15; CDR3nt: TGTGCCAGCAGTTTAGTGGACAGGGTGATGAATGAGCAGTTCTTC; CDR3aa: CASSLVDRVMNEQFF
v_gene: TRBV5-8; j_gene: TRBJ1-1; abundance: .; d_gene: .; len: 13; CDR3nt: TGTGCCAGTGGAGGACAGTTGAACACTGAAGCTTTCTTT; CDR3aa: CASGGQLNTEAFF
v_gene: TRBV24-1; j_gene: TRBJ2-3; abundance: .; d_gene: .; len: 15; CDR3nt: TGTGCCACCAGTGACTCGACTAGAAACACAGATACGCAGTATTTT; CDR3aa: CATSDSTRNTDTQYF
v_gene: TRBV6-1; j_gene: TRBJ1-3; abundance: .; d_gene: TRBD1; len: 13; CDR3nt: TGTGCCAGCAGGGGACAGGCTGGAAACACCATATATTTT; CDR3aa: CASRGQAGNTIYF
v_gene: TRBV10-1; j_gene: TRBJ2-1; abundance: few; d_gene: TRBD2; len: 15; CDR3nt: TGCGCCAGCACTCCCGGGACTAGCGGATACAATGAGCAGTTCTTC; CDR3aa: CASTPGTSGYNEQFF
v_gene: TRBV12-3/TRBV12-4; j_gene: TRBJ2-1; abundance: many; d_gene: .; len: 11; CDR3nt: TGTGCCAGCAGTTCCGGGACGACCCAGTTCTTC; CDR3aa: CASSSGTTQFF
v_gene: TRBV4-1; j_gene: TRBJ2-1; abundance: .; d_gene: TRBD1; len: 15; CDR3nt: TGCGCCAGCAGCCAAGGGGGACAGGGATACAATGAGCAGTTCTTC; CDR3aa: CASSQGGQGYNEQFF
v_gene: TRBV5-6; j_gene: TRBJ2-4; abundance: few; d_gene: .; len: 15; CDR3nt: TGTGCCAGCAGCAAGGGCTCCGGGGCCAAAAACATTCAGTACTTC; CDR3aa: CASSKGSGAKNIQYF
v_gene: TRBV7-8; j_gene: TRBJ1-2; abundance: few; d_gene: .; len: 13; CDR3nt: TGTGCCAGCAGCACCAACCCAAACTATGGCTACACCTTC; CDR3aa: CASSTNPNYGYTF
v_gene: TRBV11-3; j_gene: TRBJ1-4; abundance: .; d_gene: .; len: 12; CDR3nt: TGTGCCAGCAGCAAACACGAAGACAGGTTGTTTTTT; CDR3aa: CASSKHEDRLFF
v_gene: TRBV20-1; j_gene: TRBJ2-1; abundance: few; d_gene: TRBD2; len: 15; CDR3nt: TGCAGTGCTAGAGATCGACTAGCGGGAGATAATGAGCAGTTCTTC; CDR3aa: CSARDRLAGDNEQFF
v_gene: TRBV6-5; j_gene: TRBJ1-2; abundance: few; d_gene: .; len: 14; CDR3nt: TGTGCCAGCAGTTATTCTCAAGGGGTCTATGGCTACACCTTC; CDR3aa: CASSYSQGVYGYTF